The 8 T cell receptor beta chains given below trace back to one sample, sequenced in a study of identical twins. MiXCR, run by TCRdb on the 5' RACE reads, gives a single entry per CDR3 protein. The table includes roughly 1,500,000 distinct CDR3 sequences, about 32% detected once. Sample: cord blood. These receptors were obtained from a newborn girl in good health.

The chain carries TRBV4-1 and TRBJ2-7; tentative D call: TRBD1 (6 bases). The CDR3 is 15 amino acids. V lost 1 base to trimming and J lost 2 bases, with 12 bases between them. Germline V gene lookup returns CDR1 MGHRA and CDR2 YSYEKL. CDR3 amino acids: CASSQVVTGTYEQYF. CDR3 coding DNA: TGCGCCAGCAGCCAAGTTGTTACAGGGACCTACGAGCAGTACTTC.

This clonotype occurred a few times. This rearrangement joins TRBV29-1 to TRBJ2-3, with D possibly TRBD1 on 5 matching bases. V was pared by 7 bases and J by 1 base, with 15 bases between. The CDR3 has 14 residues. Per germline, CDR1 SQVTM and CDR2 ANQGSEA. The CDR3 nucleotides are TGCAGCGGTGACACAGGCGTGGGCACAGATACGCAGTATTTT. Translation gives CSGDTGVGTDTQYF.

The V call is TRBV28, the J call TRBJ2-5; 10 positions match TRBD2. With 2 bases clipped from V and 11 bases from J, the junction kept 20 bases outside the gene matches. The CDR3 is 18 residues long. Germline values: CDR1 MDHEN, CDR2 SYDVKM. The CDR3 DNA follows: TGTGCCAGCAGTTTAACCCCTTGGGTAAGCGGGAGGGAGAATGAGCAGTACTTC. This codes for CASSLTPWVSGRENEQYF.

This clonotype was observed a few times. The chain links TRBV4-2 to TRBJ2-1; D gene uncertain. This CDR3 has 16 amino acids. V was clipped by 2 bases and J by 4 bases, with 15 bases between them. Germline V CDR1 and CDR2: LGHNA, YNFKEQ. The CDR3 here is CASSQRFGSLYNEQFF. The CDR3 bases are TGTGCCAGCAGCCAAAGATTCGGATCCCTATACAATGAGCAGTTCTTC.

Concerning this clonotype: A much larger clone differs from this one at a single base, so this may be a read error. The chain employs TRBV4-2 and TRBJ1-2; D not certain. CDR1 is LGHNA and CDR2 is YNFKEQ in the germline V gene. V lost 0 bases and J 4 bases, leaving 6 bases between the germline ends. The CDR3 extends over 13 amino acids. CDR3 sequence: CASSQDWAYGYTF. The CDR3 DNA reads TGTGCCAGCAGCCAAGATTGGGCCTATGGCTACACCTTC.

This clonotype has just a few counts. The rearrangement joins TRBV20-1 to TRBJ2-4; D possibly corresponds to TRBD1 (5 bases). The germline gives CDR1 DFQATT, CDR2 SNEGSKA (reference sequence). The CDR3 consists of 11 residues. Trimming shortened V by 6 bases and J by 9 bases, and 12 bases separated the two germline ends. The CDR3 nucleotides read TGCAGTGCCCCTCGTCAGGGCATTCAGTACTTC. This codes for CSAPRQGIQYF.

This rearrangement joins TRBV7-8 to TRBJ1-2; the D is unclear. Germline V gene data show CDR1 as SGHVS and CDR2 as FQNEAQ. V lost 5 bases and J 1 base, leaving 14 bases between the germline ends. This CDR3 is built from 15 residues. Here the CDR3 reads CASSPNLDGNYGYTF. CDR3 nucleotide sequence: TGTGCCAGCAGCCCCAACCTCGACGGTAACTATGGCTACACCTTC. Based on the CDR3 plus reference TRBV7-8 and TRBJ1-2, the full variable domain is GAGVSQSPRYKVAKRGQDVALRCDPISGHVSLFWYQQALGQGPEFLTYFQNEAQLDKSGLPSDRFFAERPEGSVSTLKIQRTQQEDSAVYLCASSPNLDGNYGYTFGSGTRLTVV.

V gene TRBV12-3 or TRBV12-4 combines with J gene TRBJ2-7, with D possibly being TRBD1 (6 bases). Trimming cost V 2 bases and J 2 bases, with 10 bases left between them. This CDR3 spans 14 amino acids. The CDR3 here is CASSLLSGAYEQYF. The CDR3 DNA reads TGTGCCAGCAGTTTATTGTCAGGGGCCTACGAGCAGTACTTC.